One sample yielded the 3 T cell receptor beta chains listed below, sequenced in a study of cytomegalovirus exposure and HLA in healthy donors. 13 Jbeta primers and 60 Vbeta primers were used for the PCR. Clones were sequenced by immunoSEQ multiplex PCR, and TCRdb holds only the in-frame ones, with some missing. Here the sample spans around 130,000 clones, roughly 83% being singletons. Material for sequencing was PBMCs. The receptors shown here come from a girl aged 2-10 years in good health and CMV-seronegative.

The chain recombines TRBV11-2 with TRBJ2-7; tentatively, D is TRBD1 (5 bases). Looked up from germline, CDR1 is SGHAT and CDR2 is FQNNGV. There are 14 residues in the CDR3. Trimming took 5 bases from V and 3 from J, leaving 14 bases between them. The CDR3 sequence is CASSHSQGIYEQYF. The CDR3 coding sequence is TGTGCCAGCAGCCACAGTCAGGGTATCTACGAGCAGTACTTC.

The V and J genes are TRBV6-1 and TRBJ2-3; 7 bases match TRBD1. Looked up from germline, CDR1 is MNHNS and CDR2 is SASEGT. This CDR3 region has 19 residues. Unmatched junction bases numbered 14, after V lost 2 bases and J lost 0 bases. As DNA, the CDR3 is TGTGCCAGCAGTGAAAAACAGGGGTTGATAATAACTAGCACAGATACGCAGTATTTT. It translates to CASSEKQGLIITSTDTQYF.

The CDR3: CASSVSSGDYNEQFF. The CDR3 DNA sequence: TGTGCCAGCAGTGTTTCTAGCGGGGACTACAATGAGCAGTTCTTC. The V and J genes are TRBV6-4 and TRBJ2-1; 9 bases match TRBD2. V lost 4 bases and J lost 3; bases outside the gene matches: 4. The CDR3 totals 15 residues. Germline assignment: CDR1 MRHNA and CDR2 SNTAGT.